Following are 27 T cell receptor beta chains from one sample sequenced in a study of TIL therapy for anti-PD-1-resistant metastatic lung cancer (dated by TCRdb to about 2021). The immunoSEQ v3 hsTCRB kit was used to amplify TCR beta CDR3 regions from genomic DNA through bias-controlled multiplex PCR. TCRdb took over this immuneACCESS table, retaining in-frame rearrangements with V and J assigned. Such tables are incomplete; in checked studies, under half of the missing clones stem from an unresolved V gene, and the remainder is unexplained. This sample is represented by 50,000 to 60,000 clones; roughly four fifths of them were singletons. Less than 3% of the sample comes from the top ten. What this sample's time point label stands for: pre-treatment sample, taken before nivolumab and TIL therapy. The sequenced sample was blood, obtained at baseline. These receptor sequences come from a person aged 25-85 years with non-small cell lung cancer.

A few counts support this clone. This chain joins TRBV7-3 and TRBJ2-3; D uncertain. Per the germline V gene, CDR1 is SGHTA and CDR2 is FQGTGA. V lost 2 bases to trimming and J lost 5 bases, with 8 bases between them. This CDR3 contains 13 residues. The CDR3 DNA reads TGTGCCAGCAGCTTAGATAAGCGAGATACGCAGTATTTT. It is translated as CASSLDKRDTQYF.

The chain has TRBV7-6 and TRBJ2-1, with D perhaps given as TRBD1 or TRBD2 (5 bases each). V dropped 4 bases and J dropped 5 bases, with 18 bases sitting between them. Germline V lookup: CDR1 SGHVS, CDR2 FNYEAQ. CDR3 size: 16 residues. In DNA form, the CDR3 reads TGTGCCAGCAGCTCCCCGCTCCGGGACCGAAACAATGAGCAGTTCTTC. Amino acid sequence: CASSSPLRDRNNEQFF.

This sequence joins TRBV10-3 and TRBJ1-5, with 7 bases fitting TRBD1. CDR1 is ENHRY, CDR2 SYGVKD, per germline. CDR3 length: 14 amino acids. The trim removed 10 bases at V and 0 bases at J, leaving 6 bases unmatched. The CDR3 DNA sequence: TGTGCCACACAGGGGCAATATAGCAATCAGCCCCAGCATTTT. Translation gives CATQGQYSNQPQHF.

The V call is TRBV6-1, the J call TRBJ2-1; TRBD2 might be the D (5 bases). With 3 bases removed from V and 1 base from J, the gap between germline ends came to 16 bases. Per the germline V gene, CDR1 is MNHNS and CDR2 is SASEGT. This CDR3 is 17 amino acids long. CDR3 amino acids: CASSEAGGRVSYNEQFF. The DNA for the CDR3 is TGTGCCAGCAGTGAGGCGGGCGGGCGGGTTTCCTACAATGAGCAGTTCTTC.

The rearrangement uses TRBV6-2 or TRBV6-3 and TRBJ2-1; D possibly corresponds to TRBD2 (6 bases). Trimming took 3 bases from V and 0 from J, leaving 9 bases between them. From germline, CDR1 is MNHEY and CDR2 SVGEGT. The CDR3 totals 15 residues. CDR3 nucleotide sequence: TGTGCCAGCAGTTATATGGGACTCTCCTACAATGAGCAGTTCTTC. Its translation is CASSYMGLSYNEQFF.

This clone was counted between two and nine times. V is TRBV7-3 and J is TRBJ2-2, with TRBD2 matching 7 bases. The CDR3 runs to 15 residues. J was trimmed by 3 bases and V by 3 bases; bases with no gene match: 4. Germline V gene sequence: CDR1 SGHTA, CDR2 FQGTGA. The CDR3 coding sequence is TGTGCCAGCAGCTTTCCAGGGAGGGACACCGGGGAGCTGTTTTTT. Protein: CASSFPGRDTGELFF.

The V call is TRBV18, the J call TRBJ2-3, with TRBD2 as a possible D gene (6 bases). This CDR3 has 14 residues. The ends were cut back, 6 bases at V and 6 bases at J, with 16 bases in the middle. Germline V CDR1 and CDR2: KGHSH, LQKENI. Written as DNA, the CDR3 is TGTGCCAGCTCGTCTTGGGGAGGAGCCGATACGCAGTATTTT. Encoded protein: CASSSWGGADTQYF.

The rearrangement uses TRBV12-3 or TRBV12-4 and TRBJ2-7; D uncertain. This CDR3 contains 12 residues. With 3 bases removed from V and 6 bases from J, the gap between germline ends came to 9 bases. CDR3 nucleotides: TGTGCCAGCAGTTTTGCTTCAGGCGAGCAGTACTTC. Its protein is CASSFASGEQYF.

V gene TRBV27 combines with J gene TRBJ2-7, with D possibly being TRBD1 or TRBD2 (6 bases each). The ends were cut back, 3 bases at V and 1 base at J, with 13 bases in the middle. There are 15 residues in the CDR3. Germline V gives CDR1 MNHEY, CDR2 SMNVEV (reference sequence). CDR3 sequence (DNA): TGTGCCAGCAGTTTGGAGGGACATGCATCCTACGAGCAGTACTTC. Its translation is CASSLEGHASYEQYF.

Here the CDR3 DNA reads TGTGCCAGCAGCTCCTCCTTGATAGGAGGGGGGAATCAGCCCCAGCATTTT. Its translation: CASSSSLIGGGNQPQHF. The chain carries TRBV7-2 and TRBJ1-5; tentatively, D is TRBD1 (6 bases). The CDR3 covers 17 residues. CDR1 and CDR2 (germline): SGHTA, FQGNSA. Trimming took off 4 bases at V and 4 bases at J, with 20 bases between the two ends.

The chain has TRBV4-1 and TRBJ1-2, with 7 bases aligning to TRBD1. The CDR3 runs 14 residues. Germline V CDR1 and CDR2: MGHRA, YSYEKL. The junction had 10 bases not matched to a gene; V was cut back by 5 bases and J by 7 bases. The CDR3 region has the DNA TGCGCCAGCAGCTACGACAGGGAAGTAGGTGGCTACACCTTC. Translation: CASSYDREVGGYTF.

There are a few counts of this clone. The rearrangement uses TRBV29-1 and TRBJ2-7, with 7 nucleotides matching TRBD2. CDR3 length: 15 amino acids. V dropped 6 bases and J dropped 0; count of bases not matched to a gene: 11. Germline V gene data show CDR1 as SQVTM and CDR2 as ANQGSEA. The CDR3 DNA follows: TGCAGCGTCACTCCACCCGGGAGGAGCTCCTACGAGCAGTACTTC. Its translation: CSVTPPGRSSYEQYF.

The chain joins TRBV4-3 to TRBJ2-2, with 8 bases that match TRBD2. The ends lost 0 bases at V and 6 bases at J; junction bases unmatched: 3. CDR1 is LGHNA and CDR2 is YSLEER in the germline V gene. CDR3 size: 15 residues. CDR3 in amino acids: CASSQETGGPGELFF. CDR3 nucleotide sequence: TGCGCCAGCAGCCAAGAGACGGGGGGGCCCGGGGAGCTGTTTTTT.

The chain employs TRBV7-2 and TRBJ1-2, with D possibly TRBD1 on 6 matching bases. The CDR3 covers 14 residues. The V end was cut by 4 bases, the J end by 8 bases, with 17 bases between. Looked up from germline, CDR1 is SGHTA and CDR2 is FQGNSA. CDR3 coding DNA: TGTGCCAGCAGCTCCCGGGGGGGCGCTTGGGGCTACACCTTC. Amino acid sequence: CASSSRGGAWGYTF.

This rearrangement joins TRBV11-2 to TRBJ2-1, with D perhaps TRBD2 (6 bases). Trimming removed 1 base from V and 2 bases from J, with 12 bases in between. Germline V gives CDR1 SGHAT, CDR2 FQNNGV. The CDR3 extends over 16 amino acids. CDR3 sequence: CASSLASGVPYNEQFF. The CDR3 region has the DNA TGTGCCAGCAGCTTAGCGTCGGGGGTCCCCTACAATGAGCAGTTCTTC.

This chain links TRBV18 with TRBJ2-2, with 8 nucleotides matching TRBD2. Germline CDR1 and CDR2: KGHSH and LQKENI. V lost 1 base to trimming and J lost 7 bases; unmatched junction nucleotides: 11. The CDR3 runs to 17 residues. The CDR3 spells CASSPRTSGGAFGELFF. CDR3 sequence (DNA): TGTGCCAGCTCACCACGAACGAGCGGGGGAGCTTTCGGGGAGCTGTTTTTT.

CDR3 protein: CASSLVSGAGGTETQYF. The CDR3 coding sequence is TGCGCCAGCAGCTTGGTTTCCGGGGCCGGAGGGACAGAGACCCAGTACTTC. The chain couples TRBV5-1 to TRBJ2-5; D perhaps matches TRBD2 (6 bases). The ends were cut back, 0 bases at V and 4 bases at J, with 19 bases in the middle. The CDR3 covers 17 residues. CDR1 and CDR2 from the germline V gene are SGHRS and YFSETQ.

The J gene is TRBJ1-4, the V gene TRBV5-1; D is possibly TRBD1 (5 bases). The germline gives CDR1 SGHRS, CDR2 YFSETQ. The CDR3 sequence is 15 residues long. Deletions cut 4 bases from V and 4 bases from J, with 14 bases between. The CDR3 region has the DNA TGCGCCAGCAGCCGGAGGAGGGGAGATAATGAAAAACTGTTTTTT. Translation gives CASSRRRGDNEKLFF.

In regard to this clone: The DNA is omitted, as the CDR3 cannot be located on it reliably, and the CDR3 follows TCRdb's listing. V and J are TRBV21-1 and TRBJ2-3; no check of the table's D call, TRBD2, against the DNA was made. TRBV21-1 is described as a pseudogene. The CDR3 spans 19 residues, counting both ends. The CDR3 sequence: CASSKESGFAGGSTDTQYF.

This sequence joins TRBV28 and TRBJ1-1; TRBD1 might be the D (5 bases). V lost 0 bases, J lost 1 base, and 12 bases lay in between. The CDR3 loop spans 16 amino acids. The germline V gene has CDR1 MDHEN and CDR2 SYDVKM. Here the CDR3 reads CASSLWVGAQNTEAFF. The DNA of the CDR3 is TGTGCCAGCAGTTTATGGGTAGGGGCTCAGAACACTGAAGCTTTCTTT.

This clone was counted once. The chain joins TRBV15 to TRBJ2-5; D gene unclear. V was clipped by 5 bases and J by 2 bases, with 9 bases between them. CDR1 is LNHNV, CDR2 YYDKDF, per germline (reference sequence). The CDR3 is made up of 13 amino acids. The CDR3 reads CATSFGSQETQYF. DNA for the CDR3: TGTGCCACCAGCTTTGGGTCACAAGAGACCCAGTACTTC. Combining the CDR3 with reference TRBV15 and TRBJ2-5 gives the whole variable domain DAMVIQNPRYQVTQFGKPVTLSCSQTLNHNVMYWYQQKSSQAPKLLFHYYDKDFNNEADTPDNFQSRRPNTSFCFLDIRSPGLGDTAMYLCATSFGSQETQYFGPGTRLLVL.

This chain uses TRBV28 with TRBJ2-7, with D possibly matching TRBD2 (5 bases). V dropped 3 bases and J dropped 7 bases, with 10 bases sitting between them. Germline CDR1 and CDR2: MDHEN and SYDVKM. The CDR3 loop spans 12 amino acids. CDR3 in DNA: TGTGCCAGCAGTTTGAGGGTCCTGGAGCAGTACTTC. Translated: CASSLRVLEQYF.

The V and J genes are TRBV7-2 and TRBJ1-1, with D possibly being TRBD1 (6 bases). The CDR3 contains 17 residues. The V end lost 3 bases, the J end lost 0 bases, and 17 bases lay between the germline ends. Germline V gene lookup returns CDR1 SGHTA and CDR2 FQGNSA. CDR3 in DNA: TGTGCCAGCAGCTTGGACAGTCTTTCACTATTGAACACTGAAGCTTTCTTT. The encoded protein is CASSLDSLSLLNTEAFF.

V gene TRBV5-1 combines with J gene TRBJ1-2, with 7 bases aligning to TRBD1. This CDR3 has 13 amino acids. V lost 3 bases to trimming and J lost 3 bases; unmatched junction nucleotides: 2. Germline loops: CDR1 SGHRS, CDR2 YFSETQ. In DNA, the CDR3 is TGCGCCAGCAGCTCTGACAGGGACTATGGCTACACCTTC. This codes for CASSSDRDYGYTF.

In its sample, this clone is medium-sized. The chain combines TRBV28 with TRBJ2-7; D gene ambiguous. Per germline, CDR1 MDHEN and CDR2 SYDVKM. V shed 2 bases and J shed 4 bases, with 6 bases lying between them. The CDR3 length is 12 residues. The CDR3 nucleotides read TGTGCCAGCAGTTTAGAAGGTTACGAGCAGTACTTC. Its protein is CASSLEGYEQYF.

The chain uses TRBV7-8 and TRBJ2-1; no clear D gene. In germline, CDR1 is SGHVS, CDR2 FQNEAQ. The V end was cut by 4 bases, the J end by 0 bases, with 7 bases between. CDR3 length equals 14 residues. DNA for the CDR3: TGTGCCAGCAGCTCCACAGTCTCCTACAATGAGCAGTTCTTC. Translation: CASSSTVSYNEQFF.

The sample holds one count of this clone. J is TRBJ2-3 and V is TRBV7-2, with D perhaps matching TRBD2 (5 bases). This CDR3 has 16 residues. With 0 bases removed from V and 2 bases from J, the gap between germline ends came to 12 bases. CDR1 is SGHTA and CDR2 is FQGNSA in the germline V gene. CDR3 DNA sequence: TGTGCCAGCAGCTTAGCGTTCGCGGGCCACACAGATACGCAGTATTTT. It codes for CASSLAFAGHTDTQYF. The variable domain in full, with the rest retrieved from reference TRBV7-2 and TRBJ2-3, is GAGVSQSPSNKVTEKGKDVELRCDPISGHTALYWYRQSLGQGLEFLIYFQGNSAPDKSGLPSDRFSAERTGGSVSTLTIQRTQQEDSAVYLCASSLAFAGHTDTQYFGPGTRLTVL.